This TCR beta chain emerged from a study of CD8+ T cells in alopecia areata. As regards this clone: Its antigen is not identified.

General study findings and limits: Possibly as an HLA-related effect, TCR sharing across patients appeared less clear than in mice. For patients receiving tofacitinib, scalp clonality and expanded CD8+ clones among the top 100 significantly decreased.

It was cDNA, reverse transcribed from extracted RNA, that served as the sequencing template. Produced via immunoSEQ multiplex PCR; TCRdb's table is partial and in-frame only. Altogether over 95,000 clones are present, approximately 55% being singletons, with the ten largest covering 3% to 4%. Treatment indicated: oral pan-JAK inhibitor, 5-10 mg twice daily. The TCR sequence derives from a human donor with alopecia areata. The material sequenced was CD4+ T cells sorted from blood, taken at week 24, from a patient treated with tofacitinib.

This CDR3 reads CASSIGGPDRGSEGYTF. The DNA of the CDR3 is TGTGCCAGCAGCATAGGGGGACCGGACAGGGGGTCGGAAGGCTACACCTTC. The chain uses TRBV27 and TRBJ1-2, with 10 bases identical to TRBD1. Germline V gene data show CDR1 as MNHEY and CDR2 as SMNVEV (reference sequence). The CDR3 totals 17 residues. After removal of 6 bases from V and 8 bases from J, the junction contained 18 bases not matched to a gene.